These 5 T cell receptor beta chains came from one sample sequenced in a study of blood T cell repertoires in COVID-19. The method was immunoSEQ multiplex PCR; TCRdb's version includes in-frame clones alone and lacks a portion of them. The sample consists of about 130,000 clones, less than 90% of them appearing once. The source material was peripheral blood. Receptors originate from a man in his sixties with acute or convalescent COVID-19.

J is TRBJ2-7 and V is TRBV6-5; no clear D gene. Germline V gene sequence: CDR1 MNHEY, CDR2 SVGAGI. Trimming removed 2 bases at V and 4 bases at J, with 12 bases between. This CDR3 is 14 amino acids long. CDR3 protein: CASSYAPWAYEQYF. The CDR3 DNA reads as TGTGCCAGCAGTTACGCACCCTGGGCTTACGAGCAGTACTTC.

The chain carries TRBV18 and TRBJ1-6, with a possible D match to TRBD1 (5 bases). With 2 bases removed from V and 8 bases from J, the gap between germline ends came to 19 bases. This CDR3 has 17 residues. Looked up from germline, CDR1 is KGHSH and CDR2 is LQKENI. The CDR3 DNA reads as TGTGCCAGCTCACCAATTCAAGGGCGGGGGATGGATTCACCCCTCCACTTT. Translating gives CASSPIQGRGMDSPLHF.

The chain carries TRBV11-2 and TRBJ2-1, with 9 bases aligning to TRBD2. Germline V CDR1 and CDR2: SGHAT, FQNNGV. With 1 base clipped from V and 5 bases from J, the junction kept 6 bases outside the gene matches. This CDR3 comprises 16 residues. DNA of the CDR3: TGTGCCAGCAGCTTAGGCTGGTCTAGCGGGAACAATGAGCAGTTCTTC. Translated, it gives CASSLGWSSGNNEQFF.

V is TRBV19 and J is TRBJ2-5; D is undetermined. The germline V and J ends were trimmed by 5 bases and 2 bases, with 6 bases remaining between them. Germline V gene sequence: CDR1 LNHDA, CDR2 SQIVND (reference sequence). This CDR3 comprises 12 residues. The CDR3 reads CASSGLQETQYF. The CDR3 nucleotides are TGTGCCAGTAGTGGGCTTCAAGAGACCCAGTACTTC.

This clone has just one count. The rearrangement uses TRBV5-1 and TRBJ2-5, with D possibly matching TRBD1 (6 bases). CDR1 and CDR2 from the germline V gene are SGHRS and YFSETQ. CDR3 size: 14 residues. V lost 2 bases and J lost 1, with 9 bases in between. The CDR3 bases are TGCGCCAGCAGCTTAGGGGGACCCCAAGAGACCCAGTACTTC. Its translation: CASSLGGPQETQYF.